Listed here is a single T cell receptor beta chain. This record comes from a study of regulatory T cells in long-lasting Graves disease. Trimming left V 9 bases short and J 2 bases short, with 10 bases between. The CDR3 is 13 residues long. Germline assignment: CDR1 MNHEY and CDR2 SVGEGT. Arm-PCR of CDR3 regions with iRepertoire HTBI primers generated TCR beta libraries. TCRdb reprocessed the multiplex PCR reads with MiXCR, giving one entry per CDR3 protein. Of over 200,000 distinct CDR3 sequences listed, about 20% are singletons. Time point of the sample: newly diagnosed GD, antithyroid drugs for less than 3 months. The authors made the TCR library using RNA they extracted from PBMCs. The data also belong to a second study, concerning T cells in Graves' hyperthyroidism and ophthalmopathy. Per that paper: The definition of stable Graves' hyperthyroidism was no ophthalmopathy progression within 18 months. Diagnosing involved the use of clinical symptoms, serum thyroxine and TRAb, thyroid ultrasound and orbital computed tomography. Most clonotypes that expanded in the thyroid above 0.001 also showed up in blood.

The clonotype comes from a woman younger than 45 with Graves disease. The gene calls are TRBV6-2 or TRBV6-3 and TRBJ2-2; possibly TRBD1 or TRBD2 for D (5 bases each). The sequencing used peripheral blood mononuclear cells (PBMCs), collected at new diagnosis, from a patient treated with antithyroid drugs. CDR3 amino acids: CARRDENTGELFF. In DNA, the CDR3 is TGTGCCAGAAGGGACGAAAACACCGGGGAGCTGTTTTTT.